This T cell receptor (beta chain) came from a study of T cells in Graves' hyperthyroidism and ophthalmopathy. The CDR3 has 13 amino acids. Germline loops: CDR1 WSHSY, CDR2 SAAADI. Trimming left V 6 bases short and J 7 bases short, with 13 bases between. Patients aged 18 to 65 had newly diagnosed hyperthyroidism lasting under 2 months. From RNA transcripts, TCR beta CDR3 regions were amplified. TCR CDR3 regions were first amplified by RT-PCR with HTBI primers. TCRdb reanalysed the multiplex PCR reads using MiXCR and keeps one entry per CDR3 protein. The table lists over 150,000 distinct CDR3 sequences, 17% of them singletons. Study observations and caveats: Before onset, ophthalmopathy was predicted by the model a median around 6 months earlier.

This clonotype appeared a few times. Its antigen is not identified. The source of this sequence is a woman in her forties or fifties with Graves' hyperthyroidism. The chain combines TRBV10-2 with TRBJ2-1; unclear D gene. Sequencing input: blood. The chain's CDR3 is CASSEAPGNEQFF. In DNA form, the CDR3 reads TGCGCCAGCAGCGAAGCCCCCGGGAATGAGCAGTTCTTC.